This record looks at one T cell receptor (beta chain) sequence and its context. The antigen is undetermined. The data were taken from a study of T cells in localized non-small cell lung cancer. The assay was immunoSEQ multiplex PCR, and TCRdb's table has in-frame clones only and misses some. Of over 15,000 clones listed, more than 75% are singletons. Study findings and constraints: Median detection of top 100 tumor clones in adjacent lung was 55 to 60 clones.

Germline V CDR1 and CDR2: SGHDT, YYEEEE. V lost 8 bases, J lost 2 bases, and 9 bases stayed unmatched. The CDR3 totals 14 residues. The material was peripheral blood mononuclear cells, obtained before any cancer treatment. The chain carries TRBV5-6 and TRBJ2-7, with TRBD1 matching 8 bases. This receptor was obtained from an older male donor with stage II lung adenocarcinoma. In DNA form, the CDR3 reads TGTGCCAGGGACCCGGGACAGGAGACCTACGAGCAGTACTTC. This gives the protein CARDPGQETYEQYF.